What follows are 24 T cell receptor beta chains derived from one specimen sequenced in a study of graft-versus-host responses after intestinal transplantation. TCRdb keeps only in-frame clones here, not all; method: immunoSEQ multiplex PCR. The data show more than 90,000 clones, approximately 92% seen once. These TCRs' antigens remain unknown. The material sequenced was unstimulated CD8+ T cells sorted from spleen or lymph node cells, taken before intestinal transplant. The receptors stem from a human donor who received an intestinal transplant.

The J gene is TRBJ2-7, the V gene TRBV7-2, with a tentative D call TRBD1 (5 bases). CDR1 and CDR2 (germline): SGHTA, FQGNSA. The CDR3 has 16 amino acids. V was pared by 1 base and J by 2 bases, with 15 bases between. The CDR3 region is CASSLDQMTEAYEQYF. DNA of the CDR3: TGTGCCAGCAGCTTAGACCAGATGACAGAAGCCTACGAGCAGTACTTC.

This rearrangement joins TRBV7-5 to TRBJ2-7; the table's TRBD1 call for D was not verified on the DNA. TRBV7-5 is flagged as a pseudogene. The CDR3 spans 15 residues. In nucleotides, the CDR3 is TGTGCCAGAAGTCCAGGTCCTTACCGGACCTACGAGCAGTACTTC. Translated, it gives CARSPGPYRTYEQYF.

The V gene is TRBV4-1, the J gene TRBJ2-7; weak D call: TRBD1 (6 bases). Trimming cost V 1 base and J 0 bases, with 10 bases left between them. In germline, CDR1 is MGHRA, CDR2 YSYEKL. The CDR3 consists of 15 residues. The CDR3 DNA sequence: TGCGCCAGCAGCCAAGTTTGGGACAACTCCTACGAGCAGTACTTC. Amino acids: CASSQVWDNSYEQYF.

The rearrangement joins TRBV19 to TRBJ2-1, with 12 bases fitting TRBD2. Germline values: CDR1 LNHDA, CDR2 SQIVND (reference sequence). V shed 5 bases and J 7 bases; nucleotides not matched to a gene: 3. The CDR3 has 14 residues. As DNA, the CDR3 is TGTGCCAGTAGTGTCACTAGCGGGAGGAATGAGCAGTTCTTC. Protein sequence: CASSVTSGRNEQFF.

This clone showed up just once. The chain has TRBV19 and TRBJ1-2; D may be TRBD1 (5 bases). The CDR3 sequence is 17 residues long. V was pared by 3 bases and J by 8 bases, with 25 bases between. Germline V gene lookup returns CDR1 LNHDA and CDR2 SQIVND (reference sequence). CDR3 amino acids: CASSIEVLGRVVQGYTF. The CDR3 nucleotides read TGTGCCAGTAGTATCGAGGTCTTGGGCAGGGTGGTTCAGGGCTACACCTTC.

The V call is TRBV6-1, the J call TRBJ1-2; D possibly corresponds to TRBD1 (5 bases). Per the germline V gene, CDR1 is MNHNS and CDR2 is SASEGT. Trimming removed 0 bases at V and 0 bases at J, with 11 bases between. The CDR3 loop spans 16 amino acids. Here the CDR3 reads CASSEALTEPNYGYTF. CDR3 DNA sequence: TGTGCCAGCAGTGAAGCACTGACAGAACCTAACTATGGCTACACCTTC.

V and J are TRBV9 and TRBJ2-3, with D perhaps TRBD2 (6 bases). Germline values: CDR1 SGDLS, CDR2 YYNGEE. The CDR3 loop spans 17 amino acids. Trimming took 0 bases from V and 6 from J, leaving 20 bases between them. The CDR3 nucleotides are TGTGCCAGCAGCGTAGGAGAAAGCGGGCCCCCGGCGGATACGCAGTATTTT. It translates to CASSVGESGPPADTQYF. The complete variable domain, with remaining parts taken from reference TRBV9 and TRBJ2-3, reads DSGVTQTPKHLITATGQRVTLRCSPRSGDLSVYWYQQSLDQGLQFLIQYYNGEERAKGNILERFSAQQFPDLHSELNLSSLELGDSALYFCASSVGESGPPADTQYFGPGTRLTVL.

The chain joins TRBV19 to TRBJ2-7; D is undetermined. The CDR3 runs 11 residues. Looked up from germline, CDR1 is LNHDA and CDR2 is SQIVND (reference sequence). V gave up 7 bases and J gave up 7 bases, with 11 bases separating them. CDR3 protein: CASTGLSEQYF. CDR3 DNA: TGTGCCAGTACGGGTCTGAGTGAGCAGTACTTC.

This clone showed up just a few times. The chain joins TRBV6-5 to TRBJ1-1, with 8 bases identical to TRBD1. Germline assignment: CDR1 MNHEY and CDR2 SVGAGI. V trimming: 6 bases; J trimming: 5 bases; junction bases outside the gene matches: 5. The CDR3 contains 13 residues. CDR3 in DNA: TGTGCCAGCAGAACAGGGGGATTGACTGAAGCTTTCTTT. Protein: CASRTGGLTEAFF.

V gene TRBV5-4 combines with J gene TRBJ2-1; weak D call: TRBD2 (6 bases). V was cut by 3 bases and J by 2 bases, with 12 bases left in between. This CDR3 comprises 15 residues. Germline CDR1 is SGHNT and CDR2 is YYREEE (reference sequence). In DNA, the CDR3 is TGTGCCAGCAGCTATCGGGGGACTCCCTACAATGAGCAGTTCTTC. This encodes CASSYRGTPYNEQFF.

This clone showed up just a few times. The chain couples TRBV10-3 to TRBJ2-7; 8 bases match TRBD2. The J segment lost 4 bases and the V segment lost 2 bases, leaving 4 bases of the junction unmatched. The V gene's germline CDR1 is ENHRY and CDR2 SYGVKD. This CDR3 contains 14 residues. The DNA of the CDR3 is TGTGCCATCAGTGAGAACCAGCGGGGGTACGAGCAGTACTTC. Translating gives CAISENQRGYEQYF.

This chain joins TRBV19 and TRBJ1-1; D is undetermined. Germline V gene lookup returns CDR1 LNHDA and CDR2 SQIVND (reference sequence). This CDR3 is built from 14 residues. The germline V and J ends were trimmed by 6 bases and 4 bases, with 15 bases remaining between them. CDR3 amino acids: CASREGPRITEAFF. The CDR3 nucleotides read TGTGCCAGTAGAGAGGGCCCGAGGATCACTGAAGCTTTCTTT.

In its sample, this clone was seen once. V usage is TRBV4-1 and J usage is TRBJ2-2, with 9 bases matching TRBD2. The CDR3 contains 18 residues. Germline V CDR1 and CDR2: MGHRA, YSYEKL. After removal of 0 bases from V and 4 bases from J, the junction contained 9 bases not matched to a gene. This CDR3 is CASSQDSVLAGITGELFF. The CDR3 nucleotides read TGCGCCAGCAGCCAAGATAGTGTGCTAGCGGGAATCACCGGGGAGCTGTTTTTT.

V and J are TRBV12-2 and TRBJ2-5; the tabulated D call, TRBD2, remains unverified against the DNA. The J call may be incorrect, as the DNA end agrees better with TRBJ2-7. TRBV12-2 represents a pseudogene. The CDR3 runs 17 residues. CDR3 coding DNA: TGTGCAAGTCGCTTTCTCGCTAGCGGGAGGCCGATGGACGAGCAGTACTTC. The encoded protein is CASRFLASGRPMDEQYF.

This clone has a single count. The chain joins TRBV19 to TRBJ1-2, with D unclear. Germline V gives CDR1 LNHDA, CDR2 SQIVND (reference sequence). The CDR3 extends over 14 amino acids. V was cut by 5 bases and J by 1 base, with 11 bases left in between. The CDR3 DNA follows: TGTGCCAGTAGTCTCTGGGGAGGTAACTATGGCTACACCTTC. It specifies CASSLWGGNYGYTF.

The V gene is TRBV5-1, the J gene TRBJ2-1; maybe TRBD1 (5 bases). V was pared by 1 base and J by 2 bases, with 13 bases between. The CDR3 length is 16 residues. Germline loops: CDR1 SGHRS, CDR2 YFSETQ. CDR3 DNA sequence: TGCGCCAGCAGCTTGAAGGTGGAAGGGGCCTACAATGAGCAGTTCTTC. It encodes CASSLKVEGAYNEQFF.

The chain recombines TRBV11-2 with TRBJ1-2; D unresolved. There are 16 residues in the CDR3. The germline CDR1 and CDR2 sequences are SGHAT and FQNNGV. V dropped 4 bases and J dropped 4 bases, with 19 bases sitting between them. The CDR3: CASSSPLALPLYGYTF. In DNA, the CDR3 is TGTGCCAGCAGCTCCCCTTTGGCCCTTCCCCTCTATGGCTACACCTTC.

The chain joins TRBV5-1 to TRBJ1-1, with TRBD1 identical over 7 bases. CDR1 SGHRS and CDR2 YFSETQ come from the germline V gene. CDR3 length: 17 amino acids. Losses at the gene ends were 0 bases for V and 4 bases for J; bases not matched to a gene: 12. The CDR3 coding sequence is TGCGCCAGCAGCTTGGTTGGGGGCAGGGGGATCCTCACTGAAGCTTTCTTT. This codes for CASSLVGGRGILTEAFF.

The chain employs TRBV14 and TRBJ1-4, with D perhaps TRBD1 (6 bases). V was shortened by 0 bases and J by 7 bases, with 12 bases between the two germline ends. CDR1 SGHDN and CDR2 FVKESK come from the germline V gene. The CDR3 extends over 15 amino acids. The DNA of the CDR3 is TGTGCCAGCAGCCAAGAGAGGGGGATGAGTGAAAAACTGTTTTTT. Its protein product is CASSQERGMSEKLFF.

CDR3 bases: TGTGCCAGTAGTATAGCTCTGGTCAGCTCCTACAATGAGCAGTTCTTC. This translates into CASSIALVSSYNEQFF. The rearrangement joins TRBV19 to TRBJ2-1; D gene unclear. Trimming removed 1 base from V and 0 bases from J, with 10 bases in between. The germline V gene encodes CDR1 LNHDA and CDR2 SQIVND (reference sequence). This CDR3 has 16 amino acids.

The chain links TRBV21-1 to TRBJ2-5; the D call in the table, TRBD2, was not verified against the DNA. TRBV21-1 is described as a pseudogene. CDR3 size: 15 residues. CDR3 bases: TGTGCCAGCAACAGGACTAGCGGACAACAAGAGACCCAGTACTTC. It yields the protein CASNRTSGQQETQYF.

The chain links TRBV7-6 to TRBJ1-1, with D tentatively TRBD1 (6 bases). Trimming pared 8 bases from V and 5 bases from J, leaving 18 bases between. The CDR3 is 14 residues long. CDR1 and CDR2 (germline): SGHVS, FNYEAQ. The CDR3 sequence: CASRLGGGETEAFF. CDR3 in DNA: TGTGCCAGCCGTTTAGGGGGGGGCGAGACTGAAGCTTTCTTT. The whole variable domain, remainder taken from reference TRBV7-6 and TRBJ1-1, is GAGVSQSPRYKVTKRGQDVALRCDPISGHVSLYWYRQALGQGPEFLTYFNYEAQQDKSGLPNDRFSAERPEGSISTLTIQRTEQRDSAMYRCASRLGGGETEAFFGQGTRLTVV.

The chain uses TRBV7-9 and TRBJ2-3; TRBD1 agrees at 7 bases. This CDR3 is 15 amino acids long. Per the germline V gene, CDR1 is SEHNR and CDR2 is FQNEAQ (reference sequence). V shed 3 bases and J 8 bases; nucleotides not matched to a gene: 11. The CDR3 coding sequence is TGTGCCAGCAGCTTGGACAGGTCACAGCGTGCTACGCAGTATTTT. It yields the protein CASSLDRSQRATQYF.

This sequence joins TRBV6-1 and TRBJ2-3; D perhaps matches TRBD2 (5 bases). Per the germline V gene, CDR1 is MNHNS and CDR2 is SASEGT. The CDR3 runs 18 residues. V lost 2 bases, J lost 2 bases, and 20 bases lay in between. CDR3 sequence: CASSERFLMGESTDTQYF. As DNA, the CDR3 is TGTGCCAGCAGTGAAAGGTTTTTAATGGGAGAGTCCACAGATACGCAGTATTTT.